This T cell receptor beta chain is from a study of beta chain features in type 1 diabetes. Across the whole study: Healthy donors and patients showed comparable age, gender and cell yields. Sorted cell examination encompassed roughly 110 million cells across all samples.

Overall study findings and caveats: The study found fewer insertions and more deletions at VDJ junctions in type 1 diabetes patients.

There are 16 residues in the CDR3. Germline V gene lookup returns CDR1 MGHRA and CDR2 YSYEKL. The investigators reverse transcribed all of the isolated RNA, so they sequenced expressed TCRB transcripts. The method was immunoSEQ multiplex PCR; TCRdb's version includes in-frame clones alone and lacks a portion of them. The sample consists of approximately 170,000 clones, roughly 9% of them appearing once. This clone occurred a few times. Its target is unknown. Germline and junction disagree at one end, which may indicate a read error. This rearrangement joins TRBV4-1 to TRBJ2-5, with TRBD2 matching over 7 bases. Sequencing was performed on central memory CD4+ T cells from blood. This receptor was identified in a young woman in good health. The CDR3 bases are TGTGCCAGCAGCCAAGAAGGAGCGGGGCTCCAAGAGACCCAGTACTTC. Its protein product is CASSQEGAGLQETQYF.